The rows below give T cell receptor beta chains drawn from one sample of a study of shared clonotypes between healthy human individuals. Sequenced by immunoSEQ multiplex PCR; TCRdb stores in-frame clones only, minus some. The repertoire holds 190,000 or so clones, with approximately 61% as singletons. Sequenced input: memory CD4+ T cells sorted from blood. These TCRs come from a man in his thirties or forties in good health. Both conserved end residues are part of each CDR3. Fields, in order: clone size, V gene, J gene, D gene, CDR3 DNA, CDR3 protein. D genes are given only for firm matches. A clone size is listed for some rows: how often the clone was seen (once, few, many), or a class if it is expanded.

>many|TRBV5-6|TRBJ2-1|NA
TGTGCCAGCAGCTTGCCCGCAGGATACAATGAGCAGTTCTTC
CASSLPAGYNEQFF
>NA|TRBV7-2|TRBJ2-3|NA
TGTGCCAGCAGCCCGGGGACAGATACGCAGTATTTT
CASSPGTDTQYF
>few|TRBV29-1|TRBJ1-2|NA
TGCAGCGTTACGAACCCCGGGACGGAGTATGGCTACACCTTC
CSVTNPGTEYGYTF
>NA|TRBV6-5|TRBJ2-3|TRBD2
TGTGCCAGCAGTCAAGGGCTAGCGGGAGGTACGCAGTATTTT
CASSQGLAGGTQYF
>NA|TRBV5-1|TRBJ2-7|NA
TGCGCCAGCAGCTCCCAGGGTTATCACTACGAGCAGTACTTC
CASSSQGYHYEQYF
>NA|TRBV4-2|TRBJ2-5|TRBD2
TGTGCCAGCAGCCAAGACCGGACTAGCGGGAGCCGAGGAGAGACCCAGTACTTC
CASSQDRTSGSRGETQYF
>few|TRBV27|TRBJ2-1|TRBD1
TGTGCCAGCGGGACAGGGCGGAATGAGCAGTTCTTC
CASGTGRNEQFF
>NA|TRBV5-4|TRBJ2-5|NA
TGTGCCAGCAGCTTGGCCGTCTCACAAGAGACCCAGTACTTC
CASSLAVSQETQYF
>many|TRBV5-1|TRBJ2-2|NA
TGCGCCAGCAGCCCCGTCCAGGGCACCGGGGAGCTGTTTTTT
CASSPVQGTGELFF
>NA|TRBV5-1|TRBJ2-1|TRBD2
TGCGCCAGCAGCGCCGATAGCGGGGTGGGAAATGAGCAGTTCTTC
CASSADSGVGNEQFF
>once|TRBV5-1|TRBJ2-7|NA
TGCGCCAGCAGCCGGGACACCTACGAGCAGTACTTC
CASSRDTYEQYF
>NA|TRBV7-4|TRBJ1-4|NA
TGTGCCAGCAGCTTAGCCGGGACTGTTGAAAAACTGTTTTTT
CASSLAGTVEKLFF
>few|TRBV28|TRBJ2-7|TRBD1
TGTGCCAGCAACCCAGGGACAGGGGCCTACGAGCAGTACTTC
CASNPGTGAYEQYF
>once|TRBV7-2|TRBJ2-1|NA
TGTGCCAGCAGTCAATCAATGGCCTACAATGAGCAGTTCTTC
CASSQSMAYNEQFF
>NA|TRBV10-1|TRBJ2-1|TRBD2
TGCGCCAGCAGTGAGGTAGCGGGGAGCGGGATCCTTAATGAGCAGTTCTTC
CASSEVAGSGILNEQFF
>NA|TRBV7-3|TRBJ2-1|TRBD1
TGTGCCAGCAGCTCCGGGGACAGGGGGCGCTTGAGTGAGCAGTTCTTC
CASSSGDRGRLSEQFF
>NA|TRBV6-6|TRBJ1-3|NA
TGTGCCAGCAGTTTCGTCGGTCAAGGAAACACCATATATTTT
CASSFVGQGNTIYF
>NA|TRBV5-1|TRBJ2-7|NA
TGCGCCAGCAGCCCTCAGAATACAGGGATTCGCGAGCAGTACTTC
CASSPQNTGIREQYF
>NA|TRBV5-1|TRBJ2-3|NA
TGCGCCAGCAGCTTCAGCGGCATAAGCACAGATACGCAGTATTTT
CASSFSGISTDTQYF
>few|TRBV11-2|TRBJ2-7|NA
TGTGCCAGCAGCTTAGCGGGGAGATACGACGAGCAGTACTTC
CASSLAGRYDEQYF
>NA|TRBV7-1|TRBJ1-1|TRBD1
TGTGCCAGCAGCTTAGACAGGGTGGAGACTGAAGCTTTCTTT
CASSLDRVETEAFF
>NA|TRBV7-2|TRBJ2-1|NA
TGTGCCAGCAGCTTCAACTACAATGAGCAGTTCTTC
CASSFNYNEQFF
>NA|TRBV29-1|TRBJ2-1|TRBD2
TGCAGCGACCGAAGCGGGAGCTCCTACAATGAGCAGTTCTTC
CSDRSGSSYNEQFF
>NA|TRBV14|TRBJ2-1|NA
TGTGCCAGCAGCCTCCGTACCTACAATGAGCAGTTCTTC
CASSLRTYNEQFF
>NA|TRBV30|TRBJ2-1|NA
TGTGCCTGGTGCCCCGCGAGCCCCTACAATGAGCAGTTCTTC
CAWCPASPYNEQFF
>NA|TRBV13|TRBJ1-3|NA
TGTGCCAGCAGCCGAGGGGACTCTGGAAACACCATATATTTT
CASSRGDSGNTIYF
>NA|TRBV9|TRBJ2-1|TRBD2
TGTGCCAGCAGCGTAGGCCGAGCGGGAGGGTTAAATGAGCAGTTCTTC
CASSVGRAGGLNEQFF
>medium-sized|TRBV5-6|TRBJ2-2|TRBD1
TGTGCCAGCAGCCCAATATCCCGACAGGGGGCCGGCGGGGAGCTGTTTTTT
CASSPISRQGAGGELFF
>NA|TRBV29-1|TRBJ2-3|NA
TGCAGCGTCGATGGGCTGACAGTCACTAGCACAGATACGCAGTATTTT
CSVDGLTVTSTDTQYF
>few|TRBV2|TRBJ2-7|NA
TGTGCCAGCAGTTTGGGGATCGAGCAGTACTTC
CASSLGIEQYF
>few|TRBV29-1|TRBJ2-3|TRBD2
TGCAGCGGGGGACTAGCGGGAGGCCCAGATACGCAGTATTTT
CSGGLAGGPDTQYF
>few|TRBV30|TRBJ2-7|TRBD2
TGTGCCTGGAGTCGCCCTAGCGGGGCCAGCTACGAGCAGTACTTC
CAWSRPSGASYEQYF
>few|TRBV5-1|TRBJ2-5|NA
TGCGCCAGCAGCTTGGCTGGGGGCGGGGGTTCACAAGAGACCCAGTACTTC
CASSLAGGGGSQETQYF
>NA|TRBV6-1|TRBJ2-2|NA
TGTGCCAGCAGCCCCCCCACGGCGGGGAAGCTGTTTTTT
CASSPPTAGKLFF
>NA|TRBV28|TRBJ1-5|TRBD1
TGTGCCAGCAGTCTCCTCGGGGGGGGACAGGGAAGCAATCAGCCCCAGCATTTT
CASSLLGGGQGSNQPQHF
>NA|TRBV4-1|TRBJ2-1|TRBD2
TGCGCCAGCAGCCAACTAATGGGGACTAGCTCCTACAATGAGCAGTTCTTC
CASSQLMGTSSYNEQFF
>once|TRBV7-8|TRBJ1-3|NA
TGTGCCAGCAGCTTAGAAGGGGGGGCCCTACTCTCTGGAAACACCATATATTTT
CASSLEGGALLSGNTIYF
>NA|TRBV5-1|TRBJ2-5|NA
TGCGCCAGCAGCTTGACAGGGGCCGGGGGAGAGACCCAGTACTTC
CASSLTGAGGETQYF
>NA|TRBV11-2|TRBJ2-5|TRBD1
TGTGCCAGCAGCTTGAGCACAGGGGGTGCAGAGACCCAGTACTTC
CASSLSTGGAETQYF
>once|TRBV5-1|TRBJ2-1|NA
TGCGCCAGCAGCCGTGACAGGAGAGGCAACAATGAGCAGTTCTTC
CASSRDRRGNNEQFF
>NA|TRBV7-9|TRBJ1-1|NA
TGTGCCAGCAGCTTAGCCGGGGTCGGAACTGAAGCTTTCTTT
CASSLAGVGTEAFF
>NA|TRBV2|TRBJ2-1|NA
TGTGCCAGCACAGCCACAGGTACCCCCTCCGGACCAAACACCTACAATGAGCAGTTCTTC
CASTATGTPSGPNTYNEQFF
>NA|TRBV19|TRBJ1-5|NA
TGTGCCGCCGGTCTCGAAGGGGATTTT
CAAGLEGDF
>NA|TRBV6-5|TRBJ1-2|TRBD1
TGTGCCAGCAGTTACACAGGGGGCGGTGACTATGGCTACACCTTC
CASSYTGGGDYGYTF
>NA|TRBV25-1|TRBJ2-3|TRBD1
TGTGCCAGCAGTGAGAACAGGGGGCAAGGGTCTGGCACAGATACGCAGTATTTT
CASSENRGQGSGTDTQYF
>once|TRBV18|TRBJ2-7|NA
TGTGCCAGCTCACCAGCGACTAGCTACGAGCAGTACTTC
CASSPATSYEQYF
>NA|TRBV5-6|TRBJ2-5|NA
TGTGCCAGCAAGCCCAGGGGACAAGAGACCCAGTACTTC
CASKPRGQETQYF
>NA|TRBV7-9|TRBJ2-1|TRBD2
TGTGCCAGCAGCCCCGGCCGGTGGGAGGGCTTCAATGAGCAGTTCTTC
CASSPGRWEGFNEQFF
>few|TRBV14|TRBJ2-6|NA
TGTGCCAGCAGCCATAACTTCGACAGGATTAGGTCCTCTGGGGCCAACGTCCTGACTTTC
CASSHNFDRIRSSGANVLTF
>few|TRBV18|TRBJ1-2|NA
TGTGCCAGCTCACCAATGACAGTCAGGAACTATGGCTACACCTTC
CASSPMTVRNYGYTF
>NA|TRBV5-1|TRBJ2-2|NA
TGCGCCAGCAGCGAGGCTGGGGAACCGGCCGGGGAGCTGTTTTTT
CASSEAGEPAGELFF
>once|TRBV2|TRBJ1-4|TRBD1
TGTGCCAGCAGTGCGACAGGGCGGATCGATGAAAAACTGTTTTTT
CASSATGRIDEKLFF
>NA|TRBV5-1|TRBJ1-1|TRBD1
TGCGCCAGCAGGGTGGGGACAGCGAACACTGAAGCTTTCTTT
CASRVGTANTEAFF
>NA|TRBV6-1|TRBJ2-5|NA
TGTGCCAGCAGTGACACAGGGTCGGAAGAGACCCAGTACTTC
CASSDTGSEETQYF
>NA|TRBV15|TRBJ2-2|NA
TGTGCCATAGGACAGATGTCGAACACCGGGGAGCTGTTTTTT
CAIGQMSNTGELFF
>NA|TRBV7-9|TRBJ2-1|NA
TGTGCCAGCAGCTTAGTTTCGGGGGACGGGACAGTTCAGTTCTTC
CASSLVSGDGTVQFF
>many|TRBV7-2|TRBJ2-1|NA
TGTGCCAGCAGTCTTCCTGGGGGGCGGGAGCGTGACAATGAGCAGTTCTTC
CASSLPGGRERDNEQFF